These 8 T cell receptor beta chains came from one sample sequenced in a study of blood T cell repertoires in COVID-19. Sequencing used immunoSEQ multiplex PCR; TCRdb keeps in-frame clones, though not all of them. The table shows some 17,000 clones, with 90% to 95% occurring only once. Material: peripheral blood. The receptor source for this set is a man in his fifties or sixties with active COVID-19.

This sequence joins TRBV29-1 and TRBJ1-2; D perhaps matches TRBD1 (6 bases). The CDR3 runs 15 residues. CDR1 is SQVTM and CDR2 is ANQGSEA in the germline V gene. Trimming removed 7 bases from V and 3 bases from J, with 21 bases in between. This chain's CDR3 is CSAPWGGLSDYGYTF. The CDR3 nucleotides are TGCAGCGCCCCCTGGGGGGGGCTTTCGGACTATGGCTACACCTTC.

This clone was seen a few times. The chain employs TRBV7-7 and TRBJ2-3; a possible D gene is TRBD2 (5 bases). V lost 5 bases and J lost 6, with 12 bases in between. The CDR3 is made up of 13 amino acids. The V gene's germline CDR1 is SSHAT and CDR2 FNYEAQ (reference sequence). The DNA of the CDR3 is TGTGCCAGCAGCCCGGGGTTGGAGGATACGCAGTATTTT. Translating gives CASSPGLEDTQYF.

The V call is TRBV2, the J call TRBJ2-7; D remains unclear. The CDR3 is 11 amino acids. With 5 bases removed from V and 7 bases from J, the gap between germline ends came to 9 bases. Germline values: CDR1 SNHLY, CDR2 FYNNEI. The CDR3 nucleotides read TGTGCCAGCAGTTCCCTCGGGGAGCAGTACGTC. Its translation: CASSSLGEQYV.

The sample holds one count of this clone. This sequence joins TRBV6-5 and TRBJ2-1; 7 bases map to TRBD2. The germline V gene encodes CDR1 MNHEY and CDR2 SVGAGI. The ends lost 4 bases at V and 0 bases at J; junction bases unmatched: 0. CDR3 size: 14 residues. CDR3 loop: CASSWGGSYNEQFF. DNA for the CDR3: TGTGCCAGCAGTTGGGGGGGCTCCTACAATGAGCAGTTCTTC.

The chain links TRBV4-1 to TRBJ2-7, with D possibly being TRBD2 (6 bases). CDR3 length: 15 residues. V lost 0 bases, J lost 4 bases, and 13 bases lay in between. From germline, CDR1 is MGHRA and CDR2 YSYEKL. For the CDR3, the DNA is TGCGCCAGCAGCCAAGACCATACTAGCAGGTACGAGCAGTACGTC. This encodes CASSQDHTSRYEQYV.

The chain combines TRBV19 with TRBJ1-2; D remains ambiguous. Trimming pared 5 bases from V and 5 bases from J, leaving 15 bases between. This CDR3 region has 14 residues. Per the germline V gene, CDR1 is LNHDA and CDR2 is SQIVND (reference sequence). The chain's CDR3 is CASSRTGGLYGYTF. The CDR3 DNA sequence: TGTGCCAGTAGTCGCACGGGTGGTTTATATGGCTACACCTTC.

The chain recombines TRBV9 with TRBJ1-1, with a weak D call TRBD1 (6 bases). Germline V gives CDR1 SGDLS, CDR2 YYNGEE. This CDR3 contains 15 residues. Between the trimmed V and J ends, which lost 0 bases and 1 base, there was a span of 10 bases. In DNA form, the CDR3 reads TGTGCCAGCAGCGTAGCTCCGACAGGGAACACTGAAGCTTTCTTT. It translates to CASSVAPTGNTEAFF. Full variable domain (remainder filled in from reference TRBV9 and TRBJ1-1): DSGVTQTPKHLITATGQRVTLRCSPRSGDLSVYWYQQSLDQGLQFLIQYYNGEERAKGNILERFSAQQFPDLHSELNLSSLELGDSALYFCASSVAPTGNTEAFFGQGTRLTVV.

The chain has TRBV18 and TRBJ1-1, with 9 nucleotides matching TRBD1. V gave up 0 bases and J gave up 4 bases; unmatched junction bases: 3. This CDR3 is 15 amino acids long. CDR1 and CDR2 from the germline V gene are KGHSH and LQKENI. CDR3 bases: TGTGCCAGCTCACCACCGATGGGACAGGGCACTGAAGCTTTCTTT. It is translated as CASSPPMGQGTEAFF.